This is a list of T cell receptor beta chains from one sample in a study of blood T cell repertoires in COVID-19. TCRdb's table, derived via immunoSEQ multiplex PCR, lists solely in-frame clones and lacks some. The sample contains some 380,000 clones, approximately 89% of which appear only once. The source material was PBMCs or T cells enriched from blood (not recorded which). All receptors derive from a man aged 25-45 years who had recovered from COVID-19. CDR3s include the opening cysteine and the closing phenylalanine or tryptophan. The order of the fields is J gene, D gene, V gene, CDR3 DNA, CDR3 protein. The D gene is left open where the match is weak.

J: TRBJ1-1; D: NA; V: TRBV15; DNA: TGTGCCACCAGCCCAGACATCCTTTTAAATGCTGAAGCTTTCTTT; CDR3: CATSPDILLNAEAFF
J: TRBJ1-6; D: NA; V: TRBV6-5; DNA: TGTGCCAGCAGTTACAGGGGGGGGAATTCACCCCTCCACTTT; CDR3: CASSYRGGNSPLHF
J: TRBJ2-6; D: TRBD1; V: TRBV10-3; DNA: TGTGCCATCAGTGCGCAGGGGGCGCCTGGGGCCAACGTCCTGACTTTC; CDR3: CAISAQGAPGANVLTF
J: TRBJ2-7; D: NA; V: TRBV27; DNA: TGTGCCAGCAGTTTTGGGCAGGCCTACGAGCAGTACTTC; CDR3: CASSFGQAYEQYF
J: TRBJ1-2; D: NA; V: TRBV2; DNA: TGTGCCAGCAGTGAAGGCTGGGGAGTTGGCTATGGCTACACCTTC; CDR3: CASSEGWGVGYGYTF
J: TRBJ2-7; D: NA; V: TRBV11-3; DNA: TGTGCCAGCAGCGTAAACAGTCTCTCCTACGAGCAGTACTTC; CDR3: CASSVNSLSYEQYF
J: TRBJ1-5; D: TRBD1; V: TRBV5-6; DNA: TGTGCCAGCAGCTTGAGCGACAGGGATCAGCCCCAGCATTTT; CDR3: CASSLSDRDQPQHF
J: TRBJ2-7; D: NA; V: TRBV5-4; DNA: TGTGCCAGCAGCTTGTTTCAGGGCAACTACGAGCAGTACTTC; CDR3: CASSLFQGNYEQYF
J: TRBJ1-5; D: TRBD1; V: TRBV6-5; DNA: TGTGCCAGCAGTTCCCAGGGGGCGCAGCCCCAGCATTTT; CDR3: CASSSQGAQPQHF
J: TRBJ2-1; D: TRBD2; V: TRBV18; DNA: TGTGCCAGCTCACCAAGGACTAGCGGGGAGAACAATGAGCAGTTCTTC; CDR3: CASSPRTSGENNEQFF
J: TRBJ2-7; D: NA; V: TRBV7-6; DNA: TGTGCCAGCAGCTTAAGTCGGGGGGCCCCCTACGAGCAGTACTTC; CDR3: CASSLSRGAPYEQYF
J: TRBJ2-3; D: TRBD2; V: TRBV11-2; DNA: TGTGCCAGCAGCCCAGGATCCCTAGCGGGGAGCACAGATACGCAGTATTTT; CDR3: CASSPGSLAGSTDTQYF
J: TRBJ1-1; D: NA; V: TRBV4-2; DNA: TGTGCCAGCAGCCAAGTTAAGGACATCGACACTGAAGCTTTCTTT; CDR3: CASSQVKDIDTEAFF
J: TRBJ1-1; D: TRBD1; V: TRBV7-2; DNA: TGTGCCAGCAGCTTAGATATGACGGGTCAGGGGGCCGCTTTCTTT; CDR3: CASSLDMTGQGAAFF
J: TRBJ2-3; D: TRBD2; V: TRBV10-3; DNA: TGTGCCATCAGTGACCTAGCGGGGGGCCGAGATACGCAGTATTTT; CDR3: CAISDLAGGRDTQYF